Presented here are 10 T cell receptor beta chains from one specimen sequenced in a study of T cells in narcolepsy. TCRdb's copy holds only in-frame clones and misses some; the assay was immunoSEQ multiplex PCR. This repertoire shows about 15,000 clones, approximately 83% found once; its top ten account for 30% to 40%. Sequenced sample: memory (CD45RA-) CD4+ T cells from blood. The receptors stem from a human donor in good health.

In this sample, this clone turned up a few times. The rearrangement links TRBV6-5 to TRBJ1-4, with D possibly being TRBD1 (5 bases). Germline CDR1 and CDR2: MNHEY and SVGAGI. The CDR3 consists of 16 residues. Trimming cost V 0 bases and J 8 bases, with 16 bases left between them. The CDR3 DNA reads TGTGCCAGCAGTTACTCGATGGGCAGGGTGAGCGAAAAACTGTTTTTT. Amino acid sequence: CASSYSMGRVSEKLFF.

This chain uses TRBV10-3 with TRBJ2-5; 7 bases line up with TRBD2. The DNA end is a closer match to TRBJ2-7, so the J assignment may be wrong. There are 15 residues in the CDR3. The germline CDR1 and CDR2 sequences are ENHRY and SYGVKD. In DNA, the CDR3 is TGTGCCATCAGTGAGTCCGGGGGGTTGGTCTACGAGCAGTACTTC. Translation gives CAISESGGLVYEQYF.

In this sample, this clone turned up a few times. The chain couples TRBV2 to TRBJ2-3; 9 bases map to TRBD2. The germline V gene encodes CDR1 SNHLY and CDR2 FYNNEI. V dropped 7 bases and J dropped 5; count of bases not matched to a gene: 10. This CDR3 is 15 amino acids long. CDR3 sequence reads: CASKKGGRVGDTQYF. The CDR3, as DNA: TGTGCCAGCAAGAAGGGCGGGAGGGTAGGAGATACGCAGTATTTT.

The CDR3 DNA reads as TGCGCCAGCAGCCAGGCCCCCGGTGGGGGTTACGAGCAGTACTTC. Amino acids: CASSQAPGGGYEQYF. The chain joins TRBV4-1 to TRBJ2-7, with D tentatively TRBD1 or TRBD2 (5 bases each). CDR1 is MGHRA, CDR2 YSYEKL, per germline. V was cut by 3 bases and J by 4 bases, with 16 bases left in between. The CDR3 runs to 15 residues.

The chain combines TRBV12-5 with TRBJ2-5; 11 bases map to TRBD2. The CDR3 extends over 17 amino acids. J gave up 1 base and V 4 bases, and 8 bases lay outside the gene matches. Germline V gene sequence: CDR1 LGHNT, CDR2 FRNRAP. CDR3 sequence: CASGSVTGTSGQETQYF. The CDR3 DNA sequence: TGTGCTAGTGGTTCGGTGACCGGGACTAGCGGCCAAGAGACCCAGTACTTC.

The chain's CDR3 is CASSLGAGGAGDTQYF. For the CDR3, the DNA is TGTGCCAGCAGCTTAGGAGCGGGAGGGGCCGGAGATACGCAGTATTTT. V gene TRBV5-4 combines with J gene TRBJ2-3; TRBD2 agrees at 10 bases. Germline V gene data show CDR1 as SGHNT and CDR2 as YYREEE (reference sequence). This CDR3 is 16 amino acids long. The V segment lost 2 bases and the J segment 5 bases; nucleotides outside the gene matches: 8.

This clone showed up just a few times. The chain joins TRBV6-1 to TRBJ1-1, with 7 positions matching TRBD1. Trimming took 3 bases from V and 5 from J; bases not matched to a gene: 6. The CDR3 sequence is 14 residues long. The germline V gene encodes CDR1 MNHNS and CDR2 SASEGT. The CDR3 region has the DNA TGTGCCAGCAGTGAGGCAGGGGGAGGAACTGAAGCTTTCTTT. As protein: CASSEAGGGTEAFF.

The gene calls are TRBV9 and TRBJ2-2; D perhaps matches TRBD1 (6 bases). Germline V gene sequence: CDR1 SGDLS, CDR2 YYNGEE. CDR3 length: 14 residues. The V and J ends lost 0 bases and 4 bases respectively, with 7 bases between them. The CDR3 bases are TGTGCCAGCAGCGTAGAAGGGGGCACCGGGGAGCTGTTTTTT. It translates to CASSVEGGTGELFF.

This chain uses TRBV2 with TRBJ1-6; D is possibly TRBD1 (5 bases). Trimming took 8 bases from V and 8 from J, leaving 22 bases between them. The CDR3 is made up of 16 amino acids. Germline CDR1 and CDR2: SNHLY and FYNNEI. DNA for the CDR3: TGTGCCAGCGAAACCGGGACCCAAAAGGGTTATTCACCCCTCCACTTT. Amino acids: CASETGTQKGYSPLHF.

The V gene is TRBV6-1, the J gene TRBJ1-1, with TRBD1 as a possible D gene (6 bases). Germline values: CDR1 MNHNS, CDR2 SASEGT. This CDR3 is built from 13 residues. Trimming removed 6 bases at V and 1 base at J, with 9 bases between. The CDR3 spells CASSWTENTEAFF. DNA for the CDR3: TGTGCCAGCAGCTGGACAGAGAACACTGAAGCTTTCTTT.